A selection of T cell receptor beta chains follows, all from one sample in a study of T cell responses to AZD1222 COVID-19 vaccine. Clones were read by immunoSEQ multiplex PCR, and TCRdb kept only the in-frame ones, dropping some. This table has 150,000 to 200,000 clones, about nine tenths appearing once. The material sequenced was peripheral blood, taken on day 0 of AZD1222 vaccination. Source of these receptors: an adult in good health. Each CDR3 is given with its conserved first and last residue. Each record gives: clone size, J gene, D gene, V gene, CDR3 DNA, CDR3 protein. D genes are given only for firm matches. Not every row has a clone size; where given, it reads once, few, many or a size class.

>.|TRBJ2-7|.|TRBV30
TGTGCCTGGAGTGTAGAGGTAACTAGCCTGCACTTC
CAWSVEVTSLHF
>.|TRBJ1-6|.|TRBV27
TGTGCCAGCAGCCCCGGGGGGCCAGGGTTTTCCTATAATTCACCCCTCCACTTT
CASSPGGPGFSYNSPLHF
>.|TRBJ1-6|.|TRBV2
TGTGCCAGCAGTGTGGGGTTTGCGCGTAATTCACCCCTCCACTTT
CASSVGFARNSPLHF
>.|TRBJ1-6|TRBD1|TRBV2
TGTGCCAGCAGGAAGGGGGCGAATAATTCACCCCTCCACTTT
CASRKGANNSPLHF
>.|TRBJ1-1|.|TRBV6-4
TGTGCCAGCAGTGACTCTGGACAACTGAACACTGAAGCTTTCTTT
CASSDSGQLNTEAFF
>.|TRBJ1-1|.|TRBV5-6
TGTGCCAGCAGCTTGGTGGGGTACGCTGAAGCTTTCTTT
CASSLVGYAEAFF
>.|TRBJ2-7|.|TRBV28
TGTGCCAGCAGTTTCCGGGGCAGGTACTCCTACGAGCAGTACTTC
CASSFRGRYSYEQYF
>.|TRBJ2-7|.|TRBV21-1
TGTGCCAGCAGCCCGTCCGCCGAGTGGGACAGGTTTAAATCTCGCACTTACGAGCAGTACTTC
CASSPSAEWDRFKSRTYEQYF
>.|TRBJ2-3|TRBD1|TRBV19
TGTGCCAGTAGTGAGACAGGGGACACGCAGTATTTT
CASSETGDTQYF
>.|TRBJ2-3|.|TRBV12-5
TGTGCTAGTGGTTCCCCCCGGAGGGGCTTAGGCACAGATACGCAGTATTTT
CASGSPRRGLGTDTQYF
>.|TRBJ1-6|TRBD1|TRBV6-4
TGTGCCAGCAGAGCCGGGACAGGGACCTATAATTCACCCCTCCACTTT
CASRAGTGTYNSPLHF
>.|TRBJ2-2|.|TRBV7-9
TGTGCCAGCAGCCTAAATTTCGGGGGGGAGCTGTTTTTT
CASSLNFGGELFF
>.|TRBJ1-1|.|TRBV6-4
TGTGCCAGCAGACCACGACCGGAAGGGGGGAGTATTGAAGCTTTCTTT
CASRPRPEGGSIEAFF
>.|TRBJ2-3|.|TRBV27
TGTGCCAGCAGTTTATCGAGGGCCAGCACAGATACGCAGTATTTT
CASSLSRASTDTQYF
>few|TRBJ2-1|.|TRBV27
TGTGCCAGCAGTTTAGGGACGGTCTACAATGAGCAGTTCTTC
CASSLGTVYNEQFF
>.|TRBJ1-4|TRBD1|TRBV29-1
TGCAGCGTTTCGAGGACAGGGGGCCCTAATGAAAAACTGTTTTTT
CSVSRTGGPNEKLFF
>.|TRBJ1-5|.|TRBV30
TGTGCCTGGAGTGTACAGGGTCAGCCCCAGCATTTT
CAWSVQGQPQHF
>few|TRBJ2-7|TRBD2|TRBV6-5
TGTGCCAGCAGTTACAGGTCTAGCGGGACTTTCGAGCAGTACTTC
CASSYRSSGTFEQYF
>.|TRBJ1-6|.|TRBV5-3
TGTGCCAGAAGCTTGGGGGACGTCTATAATTCACCCCTCCACTTT
CARSLGDVYNSPLHF
>.|TRBJ2-7|.|TRBV19
TGTGCCAGTAGAGGACGGGATCCCTACGAGCAGTACTTC
CASRGRDPYEQYF
>.|TRBJ1-1|TRBD1|TRBV10-3
TGTGCCATCAGTGGACAGGGAGACACTGAAGCTTTCTTT
CAISGQGDTEAFF
>.|TRBJ2-1|TRBD2|TRBV6-4
TGTGCCAGCAGCGGAGGACTAGCGGACTACAATGAGCAGTTCTTC
CASSGGLADYNEQFF
>once|TRBJ1-1|TRBD1|TRBV19
TGTGCCAGTAGCCCGGGACAGGGATTCCCTGAAGCTTTCTTT
CASSPGQGFPEAFF
>.|TRBJ1-3|.|TRBV14
TGTGCCAGCAGCCAACAGAAGGCCCCTGGAAACACCATATATTTT
CASSQQKAPGNTIYF
>.|TRBJ2-7|TRBD1|TRBV3-1/TRBV3-2
TGTGCCAGCCGAGCTTATACAGGGGCGGACGAGCAGTACTTC
CASRAYTGADEQYF
>.|TRBJ1-4|.|TRBV27
TGTGCCAGCAGTTACCGGCCTAATGAAAAACTGTTTTTT
CASSYRPNEKLFF
>.|TRBJ2-1|TRBD2|TRBV10-3
TGTGCCATCAGTGATGTCGGCGGGGGGACCTACAATGAGCAGTTCTTC
CAISDVGGGTYNEQFF
>.|TRBJ1-4|.|TRBV18
TGTGCCAGCAGAGGGGGTGCTAATGAAAAACTGTTTTTT
CASRGGANEKLFF
>.|TRBJ1-2|.|TRBV2
TGTGCCAGCAGTGAAACGGTCGGGGGATATGGCTACACCTTC
CASSETVGGYGYTF
>few|TRBJ1-6|.|TRBV28
TGTGCCAGCAGTTTACGGGTAGTTTCACCCCTCCACTTT
CASSLRVVSPLHF
>.|TRBJ1-5|.|TRBV6-4
TGTGCCAGCAGTGAGGGGAGCAATCAGCCCCAGCATTTT
CASSEGSNQPQHF
>.|TRBJ2-1|.|TRBV7-3
TGTGCCAGCAGCTCTGCATTAGACGATGAGCAGTTCTTC
CASSSALDDEQFF
>.|TRBJ2-5|.|TRBV28
TGTGCCAGCAGTTTACAGGCTACCAAAGAGACCCAGTACTTC
CASSLQATKETQYF
>.|TRBJ1-6|.|TRBV7-6
TGTGCCAGCAGCTCCCGGGAGTCTGCTTATAATTCACCCCTCCACTTT
CASSSRESAYNSPLHF
>.|TRBJ2-2|.|TRBV19
TGTGCCAGTACCCGGGCGGGCCGGGACGGGGAGCTGTTTTTT
CASTRAGRDGELFF
>.|TRBJ2-7|TRBD2|TRBV2
TGTGCCAGCAGTGAACGAGGGGAGGGATCCTACGAGCAGTACTTC
CASSERGEGSYEQYF
>.|TRBJ2-7|TRBD1|TRBV7-8
TGTGCCAGCAGCCCCCGGGACAGGTTCAACGAGCAGTACTTC
CASSPRDRFNEQYF
>.|TRBJ1-2|TRBD1|TRBV14
TGTGCCAGCAGCCAAGATGTCCCTTGGACAGGGGGATATGGCTACACCTTC
CASSQDVPWTGGYGYTF
>.|TRBJ1-5|.|TRBV6-5
TGTGCCAGCAGAGGTAGCAATCAGCCCCAGCATTTT
CASRGSNQPQHF
>.|TRBJ2-7|TRBD1|TRBV9
TGTGCCAGCAGCGAGAGCGGGACAGGGTACTACGAGCAGTACTTC
CASSESGTGYYEQYF
>.|TRBJ2-5|.|TRBV6-5
TGTGCCAGCAGTTACTCGGGCCACGGGCTTGGGGAGACCCAGTACTTC
CASSYSGHGLGETQYF
>.|TRBJ2-1|.|TRBV9
TGTGCCAGCCGAACGCCGTCCTACAATGAGCAGTTCTTC
CASRTPSYNEQFF
>.|TRBJ2-2|TRBD1|TRBV7-8
TGTGCCAGCAGCTGGAGATGGACAGGGGGCGCGCCCGGGGAGCTGTTTTTT
CASSWRWTGGAPGELFF
>.|TRBJ1-4|.|TRBV5-1
TGCGCCAGCAGCTCCGCCCCAACTAATGAAAAACTGTTTTTT
CASSSAPTNEKLFF
>.|TRBJ1-2|.|TRBV10-3
TGTGCCATCAGTGAGTCCGGGGGGAAGAACTATGGCTACACCTTC
CAISESGGKNYGYTF
>.|TRBJ2-7|.|TRBV2
TGTGCCAGCAGTAGGGACGGACCCTACGAGCAGTACTTC
CASSRDGPYEQYF